The next 5 T cell receptor beta chains were all read from a single sample in a study of blood T cell repertoires in COVID-19 (dated by TCRdb to 2018 to 2020). Library preparation used the immunoSEQ multiplex PCR assay. Held by TCRdb, this immuneACCESS table contains in-frame sequences only and omits some clones. Under half of the omission traces to an unresolved V gene where checked; the cause of the rest is unknown. The sample table shows about 220,000 clones, and just over 85% are seen once. The ten largest clones take up 2.2% of the sample. The sample consisted of peripheral blood. These receptors were obtained from a man aged 25 to 40 who had recovered from COVID-19.

As concerns this clone: The same CDR3 also results from other DNA sequences found in this sample. The chain combines TRBV5-1 with TRBJ1-1; TRBD1 might be the D (5 bases). V lost 0 bases, J lost 6 bases, and 9 bases lay in between. Germline assignment: CDR1 SGHRS and CDR2 YFSETQ. This CDR3 spans 13 amino acids. As DNA, the CDR3 is TGCGCCAGCAGCTTGGGGCAGGGCGCTGAAGCTTTCTTT. Its protein is CASSLGQGAEAFF.

This clone has just one count. The chain is built from TRBV19 and TRBJ2-7, with D possibly being TRBD2 (7 bases). Germline V CDR1 and CDR2: LNHDA, SQIVND (reference sequence). V lost 6 bases and J 3 bases, leaving 15 bases between the germline ends. The CDR3 consists of 14 residues. The CDR3 reads CASRRGGVGYEQYF. The CDR3 nucleotides are TGTGCCAGTAGAAGGGGGGGTGTTGGCTACGAGCAGTACTTC.

The rearrangement links TRBV29-1 to TRBJ1-2, with a possible D match to TRBD1 (5 bases). The CDR3 consists of 14 residues. With 4 bases removed from V and 3 bases from J, the gap between germline ends came to 15 bases. The germline V gene has CDR1 SQVTM and CDR2 ANQGSEA. This chain's CDR3 is CSVVSAGGDYGYTF. CDR3 nucleotide sequence: TGCAGCGTTGTCTCCGCCGGGGGGGACTATGGCTACACCTTC.

CDR3 sequence: CASSAQTENTEAFF. In DNA, the CDR3 is TGTGCCAGCAGCGCACAGACAGAGAACACTGAAGCTTTCTTT. The V call is TRBV9, the J call TRBJ1-1; perhaps TRBD1 as D (5 bases). V dropped 3 bases and J dropped 1 base, with 10 bases sitting between them. Per germline, CDR1 SGDLS and CDR2 YYNGEE. The CDR3 has 14 amino acids. Combining the CDR3 with reference TRBV9 and TRBJ1-1 gives the whole variable domain DSGVTQTPKHLITATGQRVTLRCSPRSGDLSVYWYQQSLDQGLQFLIQYYNGEERAKGNILERFSAQQFPDLHSELNLSSLELGDSALYFCASSAQTENTEAFFGQGTRLTVV.

This sequence joins TRBV6-5 and TRBJ1-5; maybe TRBD1 (5 bases). The CDR3 loop spans 16 amino acids. Trimming removed 2 bases from V and 5 bases from J, with 16 bases in between. In germline, CDR1 is MNHEY, CDR2 SVGAGI. The CDR3 sequence is CASSYAGVGGDQPQHF. The CDR3 DNA reads as TGTGCCAGCAGTTACGCGGGGGTGGGGGGAGATCAGCCCCAGCATTTT.